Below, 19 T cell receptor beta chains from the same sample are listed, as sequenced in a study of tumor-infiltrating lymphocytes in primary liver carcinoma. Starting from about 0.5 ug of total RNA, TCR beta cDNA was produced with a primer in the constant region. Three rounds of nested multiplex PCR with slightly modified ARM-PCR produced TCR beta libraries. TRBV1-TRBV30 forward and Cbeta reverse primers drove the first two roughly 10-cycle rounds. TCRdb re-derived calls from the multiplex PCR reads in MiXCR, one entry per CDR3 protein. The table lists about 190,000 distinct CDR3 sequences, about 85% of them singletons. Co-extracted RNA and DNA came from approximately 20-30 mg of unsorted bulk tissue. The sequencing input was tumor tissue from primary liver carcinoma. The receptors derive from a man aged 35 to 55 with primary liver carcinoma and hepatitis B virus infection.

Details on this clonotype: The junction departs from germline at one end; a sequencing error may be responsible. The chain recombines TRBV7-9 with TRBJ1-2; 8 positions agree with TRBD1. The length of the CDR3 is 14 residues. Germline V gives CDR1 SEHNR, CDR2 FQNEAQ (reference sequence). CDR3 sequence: CASSRRDRIYDNTF. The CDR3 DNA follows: TGTGCCAGCAGTCGGAGGGACAGGATCTATGACAACACTTTC.

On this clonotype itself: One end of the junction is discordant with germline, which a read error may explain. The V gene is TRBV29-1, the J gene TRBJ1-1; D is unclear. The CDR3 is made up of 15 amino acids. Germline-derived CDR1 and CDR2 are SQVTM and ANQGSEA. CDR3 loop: CRVRAGWGMNTEAFF. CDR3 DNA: TGCAGAGTTCGGGCGGGATGGGGAATGAACACTGAAGCCTTCTTT.

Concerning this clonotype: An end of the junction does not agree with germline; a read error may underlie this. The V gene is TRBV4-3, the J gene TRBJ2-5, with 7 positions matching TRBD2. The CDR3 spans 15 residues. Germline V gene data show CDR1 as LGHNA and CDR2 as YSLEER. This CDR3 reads CVSSQYLAEEEIQYF. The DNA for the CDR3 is TGCGTCAGCAGCCAATATCTAGCGGAGGAAGAGATCCAGTACTTC.

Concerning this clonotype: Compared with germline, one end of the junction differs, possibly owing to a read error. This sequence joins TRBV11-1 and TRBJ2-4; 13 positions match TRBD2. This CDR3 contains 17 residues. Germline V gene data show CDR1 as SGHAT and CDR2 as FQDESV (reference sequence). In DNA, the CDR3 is TGTACCAGCAGCTATCCCGGGACTAGCGGGACTAAAATCATTCAGTACTTC. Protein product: CTSSYPGTSGTKIIQYF.

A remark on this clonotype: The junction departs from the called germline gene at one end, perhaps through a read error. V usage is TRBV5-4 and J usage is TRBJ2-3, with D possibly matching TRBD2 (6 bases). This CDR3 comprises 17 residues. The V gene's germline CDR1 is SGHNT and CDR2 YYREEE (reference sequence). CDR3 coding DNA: TGTGTCAGCAGCACTTCCCGCGCGCGAACTAGCACAGATAAGCAGTATTTT. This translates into CVSSTSRARTSTDKQYF.

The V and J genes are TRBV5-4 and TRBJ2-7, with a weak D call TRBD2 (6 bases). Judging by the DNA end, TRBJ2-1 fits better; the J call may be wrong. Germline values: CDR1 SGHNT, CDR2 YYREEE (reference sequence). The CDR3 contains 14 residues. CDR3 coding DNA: TGTGCCAGCAGCTTGGCAGGAGGGATCCACGAGCAGTTCTTC. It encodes CASSLAGGIHEQFF.

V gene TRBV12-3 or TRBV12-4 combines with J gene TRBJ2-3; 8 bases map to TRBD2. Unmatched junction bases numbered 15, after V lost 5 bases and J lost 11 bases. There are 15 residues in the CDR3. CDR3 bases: TGTGCCAGCAGTCCGCAGCGGGAGAGGCCAAATAGGCAGTATTTT. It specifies CASSPQRERPNRQYF.

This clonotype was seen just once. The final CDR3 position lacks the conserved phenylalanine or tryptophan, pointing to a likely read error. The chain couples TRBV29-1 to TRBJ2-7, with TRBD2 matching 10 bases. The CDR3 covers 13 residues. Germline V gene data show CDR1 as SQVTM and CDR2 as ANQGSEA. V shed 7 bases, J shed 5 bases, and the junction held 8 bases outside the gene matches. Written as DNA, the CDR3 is TGCAGCGATGATGTAGCGGGAGGTAACGAGCAGTACCTC. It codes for CSDDVAGGNEQYL.

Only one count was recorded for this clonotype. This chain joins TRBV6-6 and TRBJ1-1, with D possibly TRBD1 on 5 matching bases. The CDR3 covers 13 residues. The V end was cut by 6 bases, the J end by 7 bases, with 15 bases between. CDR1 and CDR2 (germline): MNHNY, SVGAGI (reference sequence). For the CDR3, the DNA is TGTGCCAGCAGCACGTGGGGGACTAGTGAAGCTTTCTTT. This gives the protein CASSTWGTSEAFF.

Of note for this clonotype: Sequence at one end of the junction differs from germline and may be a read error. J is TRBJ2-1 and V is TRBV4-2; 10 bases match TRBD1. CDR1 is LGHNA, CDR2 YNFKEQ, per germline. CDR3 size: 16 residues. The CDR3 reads CASSHSGGQGNNEQFF. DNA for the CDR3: TGTGCCAGTAGCCATTCCGGGGGACAGGGGAACAATGAGCAGTTCTTC.

The CDR3 DNA sequence: TGCAGCGTTCTCTGGCTTGCGGGGTACAATGAGCAGTTCTTC. This gives the protein CSVLWLAGYNEQFF. The gene calls are TRBV29-1 and TRBJ2-1; a possible D gene is TRBD2 (6 bases). Germline V gene data show CDR1 as SQVTM and CDR2 as ANQGSEA. Trimming shortened V by 5 bases and J by 4 bases, and 15 bases separated the two germline ends. The CDR3 is 14 residues long.

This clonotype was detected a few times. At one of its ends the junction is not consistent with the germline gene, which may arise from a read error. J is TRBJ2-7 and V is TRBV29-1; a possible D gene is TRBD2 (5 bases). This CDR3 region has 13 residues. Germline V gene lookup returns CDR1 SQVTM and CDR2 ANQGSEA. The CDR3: CSVDIWYVDEQYF. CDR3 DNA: TGTAGCGTCGATATATGGTATGTCGACGAGCAGTACTTC.

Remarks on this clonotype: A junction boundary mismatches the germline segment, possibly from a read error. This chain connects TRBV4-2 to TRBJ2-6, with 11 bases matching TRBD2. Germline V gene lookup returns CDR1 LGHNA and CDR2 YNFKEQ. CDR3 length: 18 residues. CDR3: CVSSQVGTSGSGANVLTF. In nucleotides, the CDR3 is TGTGTCAGCAGCCAAGTTGGGACTAGCGGTTCTGGGGCCAACGTCCTTACTTTC.

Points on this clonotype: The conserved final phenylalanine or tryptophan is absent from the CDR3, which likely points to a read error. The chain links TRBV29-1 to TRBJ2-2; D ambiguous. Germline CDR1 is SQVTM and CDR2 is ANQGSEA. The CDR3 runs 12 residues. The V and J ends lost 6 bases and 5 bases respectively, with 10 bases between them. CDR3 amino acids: CSVGRVTGELFL. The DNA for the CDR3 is TGCAGCGTCGGAAGGGTGACCGGGGAGCTGTTTCTT.

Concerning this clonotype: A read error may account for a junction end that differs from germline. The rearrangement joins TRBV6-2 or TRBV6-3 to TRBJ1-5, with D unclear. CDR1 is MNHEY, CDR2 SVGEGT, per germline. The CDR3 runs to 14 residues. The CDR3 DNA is TGTGCCAGCACCCTGGTGAAAAAGGATCAGCCCCGGCATTTT. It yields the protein CASTLVKKDQPRHF.

CDR3 in amino acids: CANNQAQGSGYTF. CDR3 nucleotide sequence: TGTGCCAACAACCAAGCCCAGGGATCTGGCTACACCTTC. The rearrangement uses TRBV14 and TRBJ1-2; a possible D gene is TRBD1 (5 bases). V lost 10 bases, J lost 7 bases, and 19 bases lay in between. CDR3 length: 13 residues. Looked up from germline, CDR1 is SGHDN and CDR2 is FVKESK.

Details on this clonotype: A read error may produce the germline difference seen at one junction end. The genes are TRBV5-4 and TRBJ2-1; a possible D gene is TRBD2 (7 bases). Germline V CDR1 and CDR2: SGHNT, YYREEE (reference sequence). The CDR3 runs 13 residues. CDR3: CVSSRRGGVDQFF. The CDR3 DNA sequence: TGTGTCAGCAGTCGAAGGGGGGGAGTCGACCAGTTCTTC.

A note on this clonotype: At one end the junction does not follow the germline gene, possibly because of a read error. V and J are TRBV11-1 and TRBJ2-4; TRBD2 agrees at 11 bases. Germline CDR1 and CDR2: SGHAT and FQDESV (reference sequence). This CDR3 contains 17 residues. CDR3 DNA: TGTGCCAGCGGCCTTCCCGAGACTAGCGGGACCAAAAACATTCAATACTTC. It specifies CASGLPETSGTKNIQYF.

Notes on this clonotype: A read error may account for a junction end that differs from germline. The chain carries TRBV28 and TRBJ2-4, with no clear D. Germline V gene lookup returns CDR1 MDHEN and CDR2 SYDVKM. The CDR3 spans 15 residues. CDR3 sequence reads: CASSPSGLAGNIQYF. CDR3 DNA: TGTGCCAGCAGCCCTTCCGGGTTGGCCGGAAACATTCAGTATTTC.